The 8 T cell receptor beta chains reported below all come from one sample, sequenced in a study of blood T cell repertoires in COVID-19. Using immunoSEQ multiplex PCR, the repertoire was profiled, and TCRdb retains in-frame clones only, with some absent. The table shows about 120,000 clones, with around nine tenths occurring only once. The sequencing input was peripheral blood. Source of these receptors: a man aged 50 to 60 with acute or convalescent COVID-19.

The CDR3 bases are TGTGCCAGCAGTTCACCGGGACTGGTGAACAATGAGCAGTTCTTC. Protein sequence: CASSSPGLVNNEQFF. The rearrangement joins TRBV2 to TRBJ2-1, with D tentatively TRBD2 (6 bases). The CDR3 loop spans 15 amino acids. CDR1 SNHLY and CDR2 FYNNEI come from the germline V gene. The V and J ends lost 5 bases and 5 bases respectively, with 16 bases between them.

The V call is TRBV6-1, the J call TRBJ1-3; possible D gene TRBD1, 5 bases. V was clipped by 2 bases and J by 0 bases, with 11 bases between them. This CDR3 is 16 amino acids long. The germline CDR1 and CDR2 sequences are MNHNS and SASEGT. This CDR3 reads CASSEFDSSSGNTIYF. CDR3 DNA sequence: TGTGCCAGCAGTGAATTCGACAGCAGCTCTGGAAACACCATATATTTT.

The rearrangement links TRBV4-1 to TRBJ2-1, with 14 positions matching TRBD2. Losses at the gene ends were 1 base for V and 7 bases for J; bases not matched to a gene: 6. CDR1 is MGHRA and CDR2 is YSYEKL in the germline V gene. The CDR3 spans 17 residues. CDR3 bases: TGCGCCAGCAGCCAAGTGGGGACTAGCGGGAGAATGAATGAGCAGTTCTTC. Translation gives CASSQVGTSGRMNEQFF.

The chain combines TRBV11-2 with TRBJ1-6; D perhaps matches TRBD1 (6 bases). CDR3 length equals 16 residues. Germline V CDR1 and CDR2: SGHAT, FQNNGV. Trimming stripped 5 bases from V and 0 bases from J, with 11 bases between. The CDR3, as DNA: TGTGCCAGCAGCCAAGAGGGGGTCTCCTATAATTCACCCCTCCACTTT. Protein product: CASSQEGVSYNSPLHF. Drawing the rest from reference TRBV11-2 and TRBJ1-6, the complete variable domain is EAGVAQSPRYKIIEKRQSVAFWCNPISGHATLYWYQQILGQGPKLLIQFQNNGVVDDSQLPKDRFSAERLKGVDSTLKIQPAKLEDSAVYLCASSQEGVSYNSPLHFGNGTRLTVT.

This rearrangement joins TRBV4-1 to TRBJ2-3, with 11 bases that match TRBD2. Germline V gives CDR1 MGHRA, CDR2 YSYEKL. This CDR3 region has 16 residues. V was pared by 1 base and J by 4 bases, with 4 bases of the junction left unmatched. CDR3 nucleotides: TGCGCCAGCAGCCAAGGTCTAGCGGGAGGAGCAGATACGCAGTATTTT. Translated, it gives CASSQGLAGGADTQYF.

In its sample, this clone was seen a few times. CDR3 sequence (DNA): TGTGCCAGCAGCTCCTCAGGTTCACCCCTCCACTTT. The encoded protein is CASSSSGSPLHF. This rearrangement joins TRBV5-5 to TRBJ1-6; D remains unclear. V was shortened by 3 bases and J by 9 bases, with 7 bases between the two germline ends. The CDR3 is 12 amino acids. Per germline, CDR1 SGHKS and CDR2 YYEKEE (reference sequence).

In DNA form, the CDR3 reads TGTGCCAGTAGTGCAGCGGGTAATGAGCAGTTCTTC. Translation gives CASSAAGNEQFF. The chain links TRBV19 to TRBJ2-1; D possibly corresponds to TRBD2 (6 bases). The CDR3 runs 12 residues. With 5 bases removed from V and 7 bases from J, the gap between germline ends came to 9 bases. Looked up from germline, CDR1 is LNHDA and CDR2 is SQIVND (reference sequence).

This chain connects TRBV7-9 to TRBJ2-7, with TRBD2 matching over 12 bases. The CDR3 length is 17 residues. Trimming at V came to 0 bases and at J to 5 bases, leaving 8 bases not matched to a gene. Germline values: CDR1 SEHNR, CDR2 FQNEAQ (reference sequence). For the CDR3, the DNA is TGTGCCAGCAGCTTAGCGCCTAGCGGGAGGGCCGTCCACGAGCAGTACTTC. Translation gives CASSLAPSGRAVHEQYF. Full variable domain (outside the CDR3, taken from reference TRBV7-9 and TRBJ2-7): DTGVSQNPRHKITKRGQNVTFRCDPISEHNRLYWYRQTLGQGPEFLTYFQNEAQLEKSRLLSDRFSAERPKGSFSTLEIQRTEQGDSAMYLCASSLAPSGRAVHEQYFGPGTRLTVT.